This T cell receptor beta chain came from a study of cytomegalovirus exposure and HLA in healthy donors. Turning to this clone: Its antigen is not identified.

Primers for the PCR totalled 60 Vbeta and 13 Jbeta. Data came from immunoSEQ multiplex PCR; TCRdb stores just in-frame clones and leaves some out. This table holds some 170,000 clones, under 80% found once. Points from the study as a whole: The authors later linked a missense DCLRE1C variant to TCR beta V- and J-gene trimming. HLA alleles showed associations with around 15,000 TCR beta sequences in a later analysis, at a 0.05 false discovery rate. Later analysis showed TCR association rates varying by HLA locus, highest for DRB1 and lowest for HLA-C.

This receptor was identified in a man aged 35-49 years in good health and CMV-seronegative. Specimen: PBMCs.

The CDR3 spells CASRVAGQHNSPLHF. CDR3 in DNA: TGTGCCAGCAGGGTCGCGGGACAGCATAATTCACCCCTCCACTTT. V gene TRBV7-2 combines with J gene TRBJ1-6; 7 nucleotides match TRBD1. CDR1 is SGHTA and CDR2 is FQGNSA in the germline V gene. Trimming at V came to 6 bases and at J to 5 bases, leaving 7 bases not matched to a gene. The CDR3 is 15 amino acids.